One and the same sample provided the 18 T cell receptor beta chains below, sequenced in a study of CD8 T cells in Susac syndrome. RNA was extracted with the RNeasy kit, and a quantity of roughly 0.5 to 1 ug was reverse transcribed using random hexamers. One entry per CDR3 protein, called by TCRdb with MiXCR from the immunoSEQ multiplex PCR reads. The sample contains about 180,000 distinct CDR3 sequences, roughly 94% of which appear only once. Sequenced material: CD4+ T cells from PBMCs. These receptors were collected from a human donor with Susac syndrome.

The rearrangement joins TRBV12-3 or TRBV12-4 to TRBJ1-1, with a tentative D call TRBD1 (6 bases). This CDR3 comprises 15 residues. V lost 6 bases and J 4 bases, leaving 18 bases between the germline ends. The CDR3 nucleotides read TGTGCCAGCAGCACGGGACAAGGCTTAGCCACTGAAGCTTTCTTT. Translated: CASSTGQGLATEAFF.

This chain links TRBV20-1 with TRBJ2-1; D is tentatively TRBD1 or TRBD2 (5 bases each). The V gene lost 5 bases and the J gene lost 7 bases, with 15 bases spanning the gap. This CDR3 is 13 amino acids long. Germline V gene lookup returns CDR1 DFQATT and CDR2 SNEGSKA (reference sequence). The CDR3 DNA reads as TGCAGTGCTTACACCCGGGGCCCGAATGAGCAGTTCTTC. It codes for CSAYTRGPNEQFF.

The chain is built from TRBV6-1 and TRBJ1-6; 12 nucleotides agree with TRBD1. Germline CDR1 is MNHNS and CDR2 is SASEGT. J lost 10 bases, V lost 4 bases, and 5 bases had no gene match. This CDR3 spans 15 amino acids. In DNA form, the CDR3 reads TGTGCCAGCAGTGGGGGACAGGGGGCAAGATCACCCCTCCACTTT. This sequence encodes CASSGGQGARSPLHF.

The CDR3: CSAWDTEAFF. In nucleotides, the CDR3 is TGCAGTGCTTGGGACACTGAAGCTTTCTTT. The J gene is TRBJ1-1, the V gene TRBV20-1; D gene unclear. This CDR3 is 10 amino acids long. Between the trimmed V and J ends, which lost 5 bases and 3 bases, there was a span of 4 bases. From germline, CDR1 is DFQATT and CDR2 SNEGSKA (reference sequence).

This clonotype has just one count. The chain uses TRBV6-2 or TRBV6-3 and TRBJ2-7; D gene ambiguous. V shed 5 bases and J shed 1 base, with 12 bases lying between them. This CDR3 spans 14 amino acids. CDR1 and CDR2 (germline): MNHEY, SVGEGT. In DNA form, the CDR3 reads TGTGCCAGCAGTCCTCTTGGGGTGTCCTACGAGCAGTACTTC. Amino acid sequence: CASSPLGVSYEQYF.

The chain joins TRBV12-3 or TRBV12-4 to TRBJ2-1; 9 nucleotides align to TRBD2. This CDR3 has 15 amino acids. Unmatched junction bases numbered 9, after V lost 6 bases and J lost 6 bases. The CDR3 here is CASRGGLAESNEQFF. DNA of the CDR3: TGTGCCAGCAGGGGGGGACTAGCAGAATCCAATGAGCAGTTCTTC.

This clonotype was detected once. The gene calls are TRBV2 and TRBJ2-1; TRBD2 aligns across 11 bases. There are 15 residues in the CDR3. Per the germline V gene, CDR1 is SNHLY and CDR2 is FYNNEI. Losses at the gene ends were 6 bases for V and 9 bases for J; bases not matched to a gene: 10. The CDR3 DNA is TGTGCCAGCAGAATTAGCGGGAGGGCCTCGATTGAGCAGTTCTTC. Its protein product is CASRISGRASIEQFF.

CDR3 coding DNA: TGCGCCAGCAGCCAATCTCCTCAGGACTATGGCTACACCTTC. Translated, it gives CASSQSPQDYGYTF. This chain links TRBV4-3 with TRBJ1-2; no firm D call. V was clipped by 2 bases and J by 3 bases, with 10 bases between them. The germline V gene encodes CDR1 LGHNA and CDR2 YSLEER. This CDR3 has 14 amino acids.

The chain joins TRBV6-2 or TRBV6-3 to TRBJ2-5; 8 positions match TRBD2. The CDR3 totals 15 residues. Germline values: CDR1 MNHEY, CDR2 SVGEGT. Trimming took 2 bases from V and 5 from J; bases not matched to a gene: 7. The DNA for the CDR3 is TGTGCCAGCAGTTACCTGGGACTAGTCCGGGAGACCCAGTACTTC. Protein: CASSYLGLVRETQYF.

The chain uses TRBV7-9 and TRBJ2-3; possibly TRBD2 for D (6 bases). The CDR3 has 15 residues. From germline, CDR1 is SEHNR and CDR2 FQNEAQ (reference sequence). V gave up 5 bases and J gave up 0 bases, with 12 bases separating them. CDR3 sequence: CASSRRRGSTDTQYF. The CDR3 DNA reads TGTGCCAGCAGCCGACGCCGGGGGAGCACAGATACGCAGTATTTT. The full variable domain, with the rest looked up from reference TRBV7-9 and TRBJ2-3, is DTGVSQNPRHKITKRGQNVTFRCDPISEHNRLYWYRQTLGQGPEFLTYFQNEAQLEKSRLLSDRFSAERPKGSFSTLEIQRTEQGDSAMYLCASSRRRGSTDTQYFGPGTRLTVL.

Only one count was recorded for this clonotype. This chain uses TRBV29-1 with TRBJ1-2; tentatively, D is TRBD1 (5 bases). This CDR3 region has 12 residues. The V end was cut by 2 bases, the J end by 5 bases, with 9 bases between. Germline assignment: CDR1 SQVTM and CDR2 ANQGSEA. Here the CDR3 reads CSVESQDYGYTF. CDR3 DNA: TGCAGCGTTGAATCACAGGATTATGGCTACACCTTC. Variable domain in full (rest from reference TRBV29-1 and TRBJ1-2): SAVISQKPSRDICQRGTSLTIQCQVDSQVTMMFWYRQQPGQSLTLIATANQGSEATYESGFVIDKFPISRPNLTFSTLTVSNMSPEDSSIYLCSVESQDYGYTFGSGTRLTVV.

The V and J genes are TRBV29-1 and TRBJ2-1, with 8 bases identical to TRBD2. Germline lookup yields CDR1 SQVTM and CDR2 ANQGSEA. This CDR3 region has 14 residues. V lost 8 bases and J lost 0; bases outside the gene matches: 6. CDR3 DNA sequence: TGCAGCTACCGGAGCGGGAGCTCCTACAATGAGCAGTTCTTC. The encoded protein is CSYRSGSSYNEQFF.

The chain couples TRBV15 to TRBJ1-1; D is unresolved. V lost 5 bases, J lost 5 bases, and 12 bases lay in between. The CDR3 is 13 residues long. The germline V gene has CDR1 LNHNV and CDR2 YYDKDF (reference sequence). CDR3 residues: CATSPAILTEAFF. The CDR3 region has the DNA TGTGCCACCAGCCCAGCCATATTAACTGAAGCTTTCTTT.

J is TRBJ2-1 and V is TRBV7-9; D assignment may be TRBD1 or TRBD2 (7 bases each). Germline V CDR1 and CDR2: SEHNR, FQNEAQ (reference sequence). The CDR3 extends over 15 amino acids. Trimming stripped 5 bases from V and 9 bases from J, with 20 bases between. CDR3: CASSPLGGGGSEQFF. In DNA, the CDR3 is TGTGCCAGCAGCCCCTTAGGGGGAGGGGGCTCTGAGCAGTTCTTC.

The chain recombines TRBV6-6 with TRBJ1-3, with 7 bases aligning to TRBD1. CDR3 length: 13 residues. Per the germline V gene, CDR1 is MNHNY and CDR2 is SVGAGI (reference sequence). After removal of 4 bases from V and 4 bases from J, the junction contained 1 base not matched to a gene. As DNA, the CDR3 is TGTGCCAGCAGTTCGACAGGGGGAAACACCATATATTTT. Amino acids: CASSSTGGNTIYF.

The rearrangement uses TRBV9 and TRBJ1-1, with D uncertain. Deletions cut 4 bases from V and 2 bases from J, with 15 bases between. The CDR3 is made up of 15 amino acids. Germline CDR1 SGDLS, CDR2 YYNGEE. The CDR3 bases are TGTGCCAGCAGCATGGCTCCGGCCCTTAACACTGAAGCTTTCTTT. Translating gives CASSMAPALNTEAFF.

Here the CDR3 DNA reads TGCGCCAGCAGACCCGGACTAGCGGGAGTGGATGAGCAGTTCTTC. Translating gives CASRPGLAGVDEQFF. The chain carries TRBV5-1 and TRBJ2-1, with 13 nucleotides matching TRBD2. CDR1 is SGHRS and CDR2 is YFSETQ in the germline V gene. J gave up 8 bases and V 5 bases, and 7 bases lay outside the gene matches. The CDR3 sequence is 15 residues long.

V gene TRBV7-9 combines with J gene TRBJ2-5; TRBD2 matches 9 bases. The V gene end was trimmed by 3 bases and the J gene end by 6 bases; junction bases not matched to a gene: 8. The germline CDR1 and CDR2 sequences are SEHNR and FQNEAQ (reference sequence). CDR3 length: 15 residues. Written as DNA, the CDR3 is TGTGCCAGCAGCTTGGCTAGCGGGACTCAGAAGACCCAGTACTTC. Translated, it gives CASSLASGTQKTQYF.